The next 7 T cell receptor beta chains were all read from a single sample in a study of blood T cell repertoires in COVID-19. Generated by immunoSEQ multiplex PCR, the TCRdb table keeps only in-frame clones and is missing some. The sample holds roughly 100,000 clones; around 82% are singletons and the top ten take around 4.8%. Sequenced sample: peripheral blood. The receptors come from a man aged 55 to 69 with acute or convalescent COVID-19.

The chain carries TRBV2 and TRBJ2-7; TRBD2 matches 7 bases. V shed 11 bases, J shed 3 bases, and the junction held 10 bases outside the gene matches. There are 13 residues in the CDR3. Germline values: CDR1 SNHLY, CDR2 FYNNEI. CDR3: CAGRASGIYEQYF. In nucleotides, the CDR3 is TGTGCCGGAAGGGCCAGCGGGATCTACGAGCAGTACTTC.

The chain employs TRBV27 and TRBJ2-5, with 7 bases identical to TRBD1. The CDR3 consists of 14 residues. V shed 5 bases and J 5 bases; nucleotides not matched to a gene: 8. CDR1 and CDR2 from the germline V gene are MNHEY and SMNVEV (reference sequence). The DNA of the CDR3 is TGTGCCAGCAGTATGGGACAGACCTGGGAGACCCAGTACTTC. As protein: CASSMGQTWETQYF.

The chain has TRBV7-2 and TRBJ1-1; a possible D gene is TRBD1 (6 bases). V lost 2 bases to trimming and J lost 3 bases, with 13 bases between them. Germline assignment: CDR1 SGHTA and CDR2 FQGNSA. This CDR3 is built from 15 residues. CDR3 loop: CASSLSGQFYTEAFF. CDR3 in DNA: TGTGCCAGCAGCTTATCGGGACAATTCTACACTGAAGCTTTCTTT.

J is TRBJ2-3 and V is TRBV6-5; 14 bases fit TRBD2. V was clipped by 6 bases and J by 4 bases; unmatched bases: 3. Germline V gives CDR1 MNHEY, CDR2 SVGAGI. The CDR3 totals 15 residues. The DNA for the CDR3 is TGTGCCAGCAGGACTAGCGGGAGGGGATCAGATACGCAGTATTTT. Its translation is CASRTSGRGSDTQYF.

CDR3 in DNA: TGTGCCAGCAGCTTGAAGAATAGCGGGAGTATAGGTGGCGATGAGCAGTTCTTC. This gives the protein CASSLKNSGSIGGDEQFF. The rearrangement links TRBV5-4 to TRBJ2-1, with 9 bases fitting TRBD2. Germline CDR1 SGHNT, CDR2 YYREEE (reference sequence). The CDR3 has 18 amino acids. The J segment lost 8 bases and the V segment lost 1 base, leaving 16 bases of the junction unmatched.

The rearrangement links TRBV20-1 to TRBJ2-7; the D is unclear. The CDR3 totals 10 residues. The V end lost 3 bases, the J end lost 5 bases, and 5 bases lay between the germline ends. CDR1 DFQATT and CDR2 SNEGSKA come from the germline V gene (reference sequence). CDR3 sequence reads: CSARADEQYF. The CDR3 nucleotides are TGCAGTGCTAGGGCCGACGAGCAGTACTTC.

The gene calls are TRBV29-1 and TRBJ2-1; possibly TRBD1 for D (6 bases). In germline, CDR1 is SQVTM, CDR2 ANQGSEA. V lost 4 bases and J 9 bases, leaving 13 bases between the germline ends. This CDR3 has 12 residues. The CDR3 is CSVGGQIPEQFF. CDR3 bases: TGCAGCGTTGGAGGACAGATACCTGAGCAGTTCTTC.